These T cell receptor beta chains were read from a single sample in a study of T cells in Graves' hyperthyroidism and ophthalmopathy. TCRdb passed the multiplex PCR reads through MiXCR, listing each CDR3 protein once. This sample has 500,000 to 650,000 distinct CDR3 sequences; more than 14% occur once, and the top ten carry under 15%. Sequenced sample: blood. The receptor set was obtained from a woman between 50 and 59 years old with Graves' ophthalmopathy. CDR3s include the opening cysteine and the closing phenylalanine or tryptophan. D genes are given only for firm matches. Expanded clones are given a class, and other clones once, few, many or no size at all.

size,D,J,V,CDR3,DNA
many,NA,TRBJ1-2,TRBV27,CASSPTWGAVYGYTF,TGTGCCAGCAGTCCCACCTGGGGGGCCGTCTATGGCTACACCTTC
many,TRBD2,TRBJ2-7,TRBV18,CASSPPASGSYEQYF,TGTGCCAGCTCACCACCGGCTAGCGGGAGTTACGAGCAGTACTTC
NA,NA,TRBJ2-5,TRBV27,CASSPYPPSGVKETQYF,TGTGCCAGCAGTCCGTACCCTCCCTCAGGGGTCAAAGAGACCCAGTACTTC
NA,TRBD1,TRBJ1-1,TRBV7-2,CASSQQGWTEAFF,TGTGCCAGCAGCCAACAGGGGTGGACTGAAGCTTTCTTT
few,TRBD2,TRBJ2-7,TRBV18,CASSPPVAGGEQYF,TGTGCCAGCTCACCACCAGTGGCGGGAGGCGAGCAGTACTTC
many,TRBD2,TRBJ2-5,TRBV12-3/TRBV12-4,CASSFSGSWGETQYF,TGTGCCAGCAGTTTTAGCGGGAGTTGGGGAGAGACCCAGTACTTC
few,NA,TRBJ2-1,TRBV9,CASSPHGGGEEQFF,TGTGCCAGCAGCCCCCATGGAGGGGGAGAAGAGCAGTTCTTC
many,NA,TRBJ2-5,TRBV11-3,CASSLDPWETQYF,TGTGCCAGCAGCTTAGATCCTTGGGAGACCCAGTACTTC
few,TRBD2,TRBJ2-7,TRBV5-1,CASSFAGVDEQYF,TGCGCCAGCAGCTTCGCGGGAGTGGACGAGCAGTACTTC
many,TRBD2,TRBJ2-5,TRBV6-2/TRBV6-3,CASSPVGLAGQETQYF,TGTGCCAGCAGTCCTGTTGGACTAGCGGGCCAAGAGACCCAGTACTTC
many,NA,TRBJ2-1,TRBV7-3,CASSLTGGIDEQFF,TGTGCCAGCAGCTTAACGGGCGGGATCGATGAGCAGTTCTTC
many,TRBD1,TRBJ1-1,TRBV6-5,CASSYTMGQGRTEAFF,TGTGCCAGCAGTTACACGATGGGACAGGGGAGGACTGAAGCTTTCTTT
many,TRBD2,TRBJ2-7,TRBV28,CTSRRTATTLAGLYEQYF,TGTACCAGCAGAAGGACGGCCACCACCCTAGCGGGACTCTACGAGCAGTACTTC
few,TRBD2,TRBJ2-3,TRBV12-3/TRBV12-4,CASSTSGTFTDTQYF,TGTGCCAGCAGCACTAGCGGCACTTTCACAGATACGCAGTATTTT
few,NA,TRBJ2-7,TRBV19,CASRDSPNQNYYEQYF,TGTGCCAGTAGAGACAGCCCGAACCAGAACTACTACGAGCAGTACTTC
many,TRBD2,TRBJ2-3,TRBV5-1,CASSLVREDTDTQYF,TGCGCCAGCAGCTTGGTACGGGAGGACACAGATACGCAGTATTTT
many,TRBD1,TRBJ2-5,TRBV30,CAWSGRGQGKETQYF,TGTGCCTGGTCCGGTCGGGGACAGGGGAAAGAGACCCAGTACTTC
few,NA,TRBJ2-7,TRBV28,CASSPEYYEQYF,TGTGCCAGCAGTCCCGAGTACTACGAGCAGTACTTC
many,TRBD1,TRBJ1-1,TRBV15,CATSRGGTGWNTEAFF,TGTGCCACCAGCAGAGGCGGGACAGGGTGGAACACTGAAGCTTTCTTT
few,NA,TRBJ1-2,TRBV20-1,CSATQGGFYGYTF,TGCAGTGCTACCCAAGGGGGATTCTATGGCTACACCTTC
many,TRBD1,TRBJ1-6,TRBV12-3/TRBV12-4,CASSLATGGSSPLHF,TGTGCCAGCAGTTTAGCGACAGGGGGCAGTTCACCCCTCCACTTT
few,TRBD1,TRBJ1-5,TRBV19,CASSTATGGRQPQHF,TGTGCCAGTAGTACCGCAACAGGGGGCCGTCAGCCCCAGCATTTT
many,TRBD2,TRBJ2-1,TRBV20-1,CSASLPLQREGRGEQFF,TGCAGTGCTTCGTTACCTCTCCAGCGGGAGGGCAGGGGTGAGCAGTTCTTC
few,NA,TRBJ2-1,TRBV20-1,CSASLQVENEQFF,TGCAGTGCTAGTCTCCAGGTAGAGAATGAGCAGTTCTTC
many,NA,TRBJ2-7,TRBV7-9,CASSLASEGGQYF,TGTGCCAGCAGCCTCGCCTCCGAGGGGGGGCAGTACTTC
NA,NA,TRBJ1-4,TRBV18,CASSPPLGPGGEKLFF,TGTGCCAGCTCACCACCTCTCGGTCCCGGGGGTGAAAAACTGTTTTTT
many,TRBD2,TRBJ2-1,TRBV24-1,CATSEPLGLAGAAEQFF,TGTGCCACCAGTGAACCCCTCGGACTAGCGGGAGCTGCTGAGCAGTTCTTC
many,TRBD2,TRBJ2-3,TRBV7-8,CASSHRRAGGISDTQYF,TGTGCCAGCAGCCACCGTCGAGCGGGAGGTATTTCGGATACGCAGTATTTT
NA,NA,TRBJ1-2,TRBV20-1,CSARAAGIDYGYTF,TGCAGTGCTAGAGCGGCAGGGATAGACTATGGCTACACCTTC
few,TRBD1,TRBJ2-1,TRBV14,CASSQEGTGYHEQFF,TGTGCCAGCAGCCAAGAGGGGACAGGGTATCATGAGCAGTTCTTC
many,NA,TRBJ2-3,TRBV5-1,CASSLEGRNTDTQYF,TGCGCCAGCAGCTTGGAGGGCAGGAACACAGATACGCAGTATTTT
many,TRBD2,TRBJ2-1,TRBV3-1,CASSQDLLAGDEQFF,TGTGCCAGCAGCCAAGATTTACTAGCGGGTGATGAGCAGTTCTTC
NA,NA,TRBJ2-2,TRBV20-1,CSARDLENTGELFF,TGCAGTGCTAGAGATTTAGAGAACACCGGGGAGCTGTTTTTT
few,NA,TRBJ2-5,TRBV29-1,CSVEPGDVETQYF,TGCAGCGTGGAGCCGGGGGACGTGGAGACCCAGTACTTC
many,TRBD2,TRBJ2-1,TRBV5-1,CASSTVAGGYYNEQFF,TGCGCCAGCAGCACGGTAGCGGGGGGATATTACAATGAGCAGTTCTTC
NA,TRBD2,TRBJ2-7,TRBV4-1,CASSHGTSGVYEQYF,TGCGCCAGCAGCCACGGGACTAGCGGGGTGTACGAGCAGTACTTC
few,NA,TRBJ1-1,TRBV6-5,CASSYSTRARGNTEAFF,TGTGCCAGCAGTTACTCGACAAGGGCCAGGGGGAACACTGAAGCTTTCTTT
many,NA,TRBJ2-3,TRBV27,CASSSFRLMGTDTQYF,TGTGCCAGCAGTTCCTTCAGACTGATGGGCACAGATACGCAGTATTTT
NA,NA,TRBJ2-4,TRBV15,CATEGRAKNIQYF,TGTGCCACTGAGGGGAGGGCCAAAAACATTCAGTACTTC
many,NA,TRBJ2-2,TRBV2,CASSGYGELFF,TGTGCCAGCAGCGGGTACGGGGAGCTGTTTTTT
NA,TRBD1,TRBJ2-4,TRBV6-2/TRBV6-3,CASSWDSQNIQYF,TGTGCCAGCAGCTGGGACAGTCAAAACATTCAGTACTTC